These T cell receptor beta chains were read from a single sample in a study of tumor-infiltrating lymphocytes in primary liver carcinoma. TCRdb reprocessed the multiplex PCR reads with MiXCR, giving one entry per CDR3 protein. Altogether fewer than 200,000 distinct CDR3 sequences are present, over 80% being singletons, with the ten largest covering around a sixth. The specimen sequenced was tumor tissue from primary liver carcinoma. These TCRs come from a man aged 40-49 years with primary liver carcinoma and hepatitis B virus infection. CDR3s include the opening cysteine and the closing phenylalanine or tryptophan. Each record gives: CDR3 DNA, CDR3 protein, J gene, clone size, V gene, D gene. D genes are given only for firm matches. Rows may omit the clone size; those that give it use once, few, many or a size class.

TGTGCCAGCAGCTTAGGACTAGTACGGTCCTACGAGTATTACTTC,CASSLGLVRSYEYYF,TRBJ2-7,.,TRBV11-2,.
TGTACCAGCCGCTTAGCGGGCGGGAGTCACGTCGAGCAGTACTTC,CTSRLAGGSHVEQYF,TRBJ2-7,.,TRBV11-2,TRBD2
TGCGCCAGCAGACAAGACCTGACAGGTTCCTATGAGCAGTACTTC,CASRQDLTGSYEQYF,TRBJ2-7,.,TRBV4-3,.
TGTGCCAGCAGCCCACGTGGACTAGCGGGAGTCGGGGAGCAGCTCTTC,CASSPRGLAGVGEQLF,TRBJ2-1,once,TRBV11-1,TRBD2
TGTACCAACAGTGAGGGGGGAAATGATCAGCCCCAGCATTTT,CTNSEGGNDQPQHF,TRBJ1-5,.,TRBV6-1,.
TGTAGGGCGGGTTGGGGTAATCACGAGCAGAACTTC,CRAGWGNHEQNF,TRBJ2-7,.,TRBV29-1,.
TGTGCCAACAACTATATAGGACCTTTCTCCGGGGAGCTGTTTTTT,CANNYIGPFSGELFF,TRBJ2-2,.,TRBV11-1,.
TGCGCCAGTAGCTGGGGGGAACAGGGGGTAAATCCGCCCCAGCATTTT,CASSWGEQGVNPPQHF,TRBJ1-5,once,TRBV5-1,TRBD1
TGCGCCAGCAGCTTGGGGTTCCTAGCGGAGACAGATACGCAGTATTTT,CASSLGFLAETDTQYF,TRBJ2-3,.,TRBV5-1,TRBD2
TGTGCCAACACCCCCGGGAGGCAGAACACTGAAGCTATCTTT,CANTPGRQNTEAIF,TRBJ1-1,.,TRBV12-3/TRBV12-4,.
TGTGCCATTCGGTGTACAGATACGCAGTATTTT,CAIRCTDTQYF,TRBJ2-3,once,TRBV12-3/TRBV12-4,.
TGTGCCAGCAGTTTGGCGGGGGGGACTCTGGATACGCAGTATTTT,CASSLAGGTLDTQYF,TRBJ2-3,once,TRBV28,TRBD2
TGTACCACCAGTTTACAAAGAAACACCATATATTTT,CTTSLQRNTIYF,TRBJ1-3,.,TRBV12-3/TRBV12-4,.
TGTGCCATAGAGGGGGGGACCCGGGTGACCCAGTACTTC,CAIEGGTRVTQYF,TRBJ2-5,.,TRBV28,.
TGTGTCGGTACCGGGACAGGTGGTGCTGGGGCCAACGTCCTGACTTTC,CVGTGTGGAGANVLTF,TRBJ2-6,.,TRBV6-1,TRBD1
TGTGACAACAACCAAGGAAGGGTGTCGAGGGGACAGTTCTTC,CDNNQGRVSRGQFF,TRBJ2-1,.,TRBV14,.
TGTGCCAGCAGCCCCGACAGGTTAAGCTCTGGTCCCAACGTCCTGACTTTC,CASSPDRLSSGPNVLTF,TRBJ2-6,.,TRBV7-9,.
TGTGACAGCAGCACTGGGACTAGCGGGCTATACAATGAGCAGTTATTC,CDSSTGTSGLYNEQLF,TRBJ2-1,.,TRBV11-3,TRBD2
TGTGTCAGCAATTACAGATACACTGAAGCTTTCTTT,CVSNYRYTEAFF,TRBJ1-1,.,TRBV28,.
TGTGCCAGAAGTAACTCCTACCCCGGGACAGGATCGGCCGGGGAGCTGTTATTT,CARSNSYPGTGSAGELLF,TRBJ2-2,.,TRBV6-2/TRBV6-3,TRBD1
TGTGCCAGCAGGTGGGGGGGTCCTGTGATCACTGAAGCTTTCTTT,CASRWGGPVITEAFF,TRBJ1-1,.,TRBV5-6,.
TGCGCCATCAGCCGGGAGAGGACTAGCGGGAGTGTTTACGAGCAGTACTTC,CAISRERTSGSVYEQYF,TRBJ2-7,.,TRBV4-1,TRBD2
TGTACCAGCAGTAGACAGTTAGATAGCAATCATCCCCAGCATTTT,CTSSRQLDSNHPQHF,TRBJ1-5,.,TRBV12-3/TRBV12-4,.
TGTGCCAGCATCTCGGGACAGACGATTAACTATGAGCCCCAGCATTTT,CASISGQTINYEPQHF,TRBJ1-5,.,TRBV5-5,TRBD1
TGTGCCAACAGTCAGGACAGCGCGAGCGGCTACACCTTC,CANSQDSASGYTF,TRBJ1-2,.,TRBV6-5,.
TGTGCCAGCAGCTTCCGATCGAGAGCCTACGATCATTACTTC,CASSFRSRAYDHYF,TRBJ2-7,.,TRBV5-6,.
TGTGCCACCAGTGCATCAAACGTGCGGGTACAAGAGTCCGAGTACTTC,CATSASNVRVQESEYF,TRBJ2-5,.,TRBV24-1,.
TGTGCCAGCAAGTGGGGGGCTCCTATGAACACTGAAGCTTTCTTT,CASKWGAPMNTEAFF,TRBJ1-1,.,TRBV5-6,.
TGCGCCAGCAGCCAATGCGAGGGGCGGGAACTAGGGACCCAGTACTTC,CASSQCEGRELGTQYF,TRBJ2-5,.,TRBV4-3,.
TGTGCCAGCAACGAGCAGGCCAATACTGAAGCTTCCTTT,CASNEQANTEASF,TRBJ1-1,.,TRBV2,.
TGTGCCAGCAACCAAGAACGGCCAGGGGTTCCTCCTGGGGCCAACTTCCTGACTTTC,CASNQERPGVPPGANFLTF,TRBJ2-6,.,TRBV14,.